The source of this T cell receptor (beta chain) is a study of shared clonotypes between healthy human individuals. The CDR3 consists of 15 residues. The germline gives CDR1 SGDLS, CDR2 YYNGEE. V lost 3 bases to trimming and J lost 7 bases; unmatched junction nucleotides: 6. Data came from immunoSEQ multiplex PCR; TCRdb stores just in-frame clones and leaves some out. The table has some 2.1 million clones, roughly 94% seen once. The receptor's source is a man between 18 and 29 years old in good health. Material: naive CD4+ T cells sorted from blood. Subset indicated: CD45RA+ positively selected. The chain carries TRBV9 and TRBJ1-4, with 10 bases identical to TRBD1. The CDR3 nucleotides read TGTGCCAGCAGCGGAATTGACAGGGGGCTTGAAAAACTGTTTTTT. Its translation is CASSGIDRGLEKLFF.